This TCR beta chain was identified in a study of OX40 agonist ivuxolimab in advanced cancers. Profiling relied on immunoSEQ multiplex PCR, and the TCRdb table lists in-frame clones only, not all of them. Of roughly 120,000 clones in the sample, around 91% were seen once. The germline CDR1 and CDR2 sequences are SEHNR and FQNEAQ (reference sequence). Between the trimmed V and J ends, which lost 3 bases and 2 bases, there was a span of 5 bases. The CDR3 totals 13 residues. The clonotype comes from an adult with an advanced solid tumor such as melanoma, head and neck, liver or kidney cancer. The rearrangement joins TRBV7-9 to TRBJ1-3; D call uncertain. The source was CD4+ or CD8+ T cells sorted from blood, collected in a trial of the OX40 agonist ivuxolimab. CDR3: CASSLGAGNTIYF. CDR3 nucleotides: TGTGCCAGCAGCTTGGGTGCTGGAAACACCATATATTTT.